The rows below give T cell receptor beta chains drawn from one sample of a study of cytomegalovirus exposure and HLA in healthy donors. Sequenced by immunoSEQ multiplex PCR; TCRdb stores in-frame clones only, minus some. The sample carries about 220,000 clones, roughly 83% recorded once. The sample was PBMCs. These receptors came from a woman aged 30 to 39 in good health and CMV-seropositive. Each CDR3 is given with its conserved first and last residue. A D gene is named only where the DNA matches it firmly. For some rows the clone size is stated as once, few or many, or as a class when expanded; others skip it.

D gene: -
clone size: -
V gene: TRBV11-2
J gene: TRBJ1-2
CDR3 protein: CASSGWTTNYGYTF
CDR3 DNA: TGTGCCAGCAGCGGATGGACAACTAACTATGGCTACACCTTC

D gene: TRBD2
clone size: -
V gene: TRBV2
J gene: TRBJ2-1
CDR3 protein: CASRAGTSKNNEQFF
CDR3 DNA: TGTGCCAGCAGAGCCGGGACTAGCAAGAACAATGAGCAGTTCTTC

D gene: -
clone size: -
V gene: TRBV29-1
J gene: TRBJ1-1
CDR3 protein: CSGLNTEAFF
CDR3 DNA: TGCAGCGGATTAAACACTGAAGCTTTCTTT

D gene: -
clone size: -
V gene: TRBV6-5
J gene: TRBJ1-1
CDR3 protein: CASSYGGSNTEAFF
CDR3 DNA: TGTGCCAGCAGTTACGGGGGCTCGAACACTGAAGCTTTCTTT

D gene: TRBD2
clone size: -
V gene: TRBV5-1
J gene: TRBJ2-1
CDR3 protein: CASSTALAGGSYNEQFF
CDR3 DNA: TGCGCCAGCAGCACTGCCCTAGCGGGAGGCTCCTACAATGAGCAGTTCTTC

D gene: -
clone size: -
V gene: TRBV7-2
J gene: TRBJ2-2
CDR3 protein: CASSLGHRAGGELFF
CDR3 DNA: TGTGCCAGCAGCTTAGGCCACAGGGCTGGCGGGGAGCTGTTTTTT

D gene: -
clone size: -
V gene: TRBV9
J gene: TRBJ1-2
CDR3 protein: CASSLTTGSYTF
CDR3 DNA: TGTGCCAGCAGCCTCACAACAGGGTCGTACACCTTC

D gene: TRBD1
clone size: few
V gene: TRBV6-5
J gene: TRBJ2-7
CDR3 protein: CATRNRGFYEQYF
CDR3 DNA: TGTGCCACTCGAAACAGGGGGTTCTACGAGCAGTACTTC

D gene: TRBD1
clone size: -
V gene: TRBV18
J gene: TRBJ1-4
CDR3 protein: CASSLRTGNNEKLFF
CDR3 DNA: TGTGCCAGCTCACTGCGGACAGGGAATAATGAAAAACTGTTTTTT

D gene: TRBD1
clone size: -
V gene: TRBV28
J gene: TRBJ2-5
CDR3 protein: CASSTTGGRETQYF
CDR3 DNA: TGTGCCAGCAGTACTACAGGGGGCCGAGAGACCCAGTACTTC

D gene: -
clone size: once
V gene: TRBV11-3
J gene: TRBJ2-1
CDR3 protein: CASSFGEIGNEQFF
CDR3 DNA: TGTGCCAGCAGCTTCGGGGAAATCGGCAATGAGCAGTTCTTC

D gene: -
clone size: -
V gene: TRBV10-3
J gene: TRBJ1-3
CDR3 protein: CAISESWNSGNTIYF
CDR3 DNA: TGTGCCATCAGTGAGTCGTGGAACTCTGGAAACACCATATATTTT

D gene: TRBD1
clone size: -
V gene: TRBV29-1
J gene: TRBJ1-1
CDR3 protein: CSVAGGALNTEAFF
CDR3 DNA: TGCAGCGTCGCAGGGGGCGCGTTGAACACTGAAGCTTTCTTT

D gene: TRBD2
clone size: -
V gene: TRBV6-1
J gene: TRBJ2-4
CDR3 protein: CASSDLAENIQYF
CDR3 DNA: TGTGCCAGCAGTGACCTAGCGGAAAACATTCAGTACTTC

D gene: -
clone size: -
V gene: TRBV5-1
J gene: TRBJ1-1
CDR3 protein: CASSYIGGTEAFF
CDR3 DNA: TGCGCCAGCAGTTACATAGGGGGCACTGAAGCTTTCTTT

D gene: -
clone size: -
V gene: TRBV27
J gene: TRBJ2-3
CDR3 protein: CASSSRPSTDTQYF
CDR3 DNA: TGTGCCAGCAGTTCCCGCCCCAGCACAGATACGCAGTATTTT

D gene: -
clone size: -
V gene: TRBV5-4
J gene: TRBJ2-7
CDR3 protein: CASSLKSGKEEQYF
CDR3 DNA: TGTGCCAGCAGCCTAAAATCAGGGAAGGAAGAGCAGTACTTC

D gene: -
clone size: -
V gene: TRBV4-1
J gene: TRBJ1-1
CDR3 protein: CASSQDLAGRTEAFF
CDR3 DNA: TGCGCCAGCAGCCAAGATCTGGCAGGGAGGACTGAAGCTTTCTTT

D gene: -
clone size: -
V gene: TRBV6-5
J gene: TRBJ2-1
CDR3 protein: CASSPRLYNEQFF
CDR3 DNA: TGTGCCAGCAGTCCCAGACTGTACAATGAGCAGTTCTTC

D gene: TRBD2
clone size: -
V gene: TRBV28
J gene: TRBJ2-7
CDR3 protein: CAERGGPGGKTYEQYF
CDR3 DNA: TGTGCCGAAAGGGGAGGGCCTGGAGGTAAAACCTACGAGCAGTACTTC

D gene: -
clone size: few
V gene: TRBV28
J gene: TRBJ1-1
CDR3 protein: CASRTSQGEAFF
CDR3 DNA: TGTGCCAGCAGAACTTCACAGGGAGAAGCTTTCTTT

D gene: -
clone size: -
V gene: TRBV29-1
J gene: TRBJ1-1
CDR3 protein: CSVEDKGLEAFF
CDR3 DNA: TGCAGCGTTGAAGATAAAGGTCTTGAAGCTTTCTTT

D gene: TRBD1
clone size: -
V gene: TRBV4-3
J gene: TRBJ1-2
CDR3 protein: CASSQALDRAFYGYTF
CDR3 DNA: TGCGCCAGCAGCCAAGCCCTAGACAGGGCCTTCTATGGCTACACCTTC

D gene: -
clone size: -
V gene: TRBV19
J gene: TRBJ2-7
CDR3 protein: CASSFDGLSYEQYF
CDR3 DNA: TGTGCCAGTAGCTTCGACGGACTCTCCTACGAGCAGTACTTC

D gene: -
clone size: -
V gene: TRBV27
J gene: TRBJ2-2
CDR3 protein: CASSYLAGELFF
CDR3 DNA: TGTGCCAGCAGCTATCTAGCGGGGGAGCTGTTTTTT

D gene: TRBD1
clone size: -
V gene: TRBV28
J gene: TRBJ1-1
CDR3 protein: CASSAPGQRNTEAFF
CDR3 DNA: TGTGCCAGCAGTGCCCCGGGACAGCGGAACACTGAAGCTTTCTTT

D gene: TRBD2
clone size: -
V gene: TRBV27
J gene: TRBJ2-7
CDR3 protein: CASSYRTSGTLEQYF
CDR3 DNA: TGTGCCAGCAGTTATCGGACTAGCGGGACTCTGGAGCAGTACTTC

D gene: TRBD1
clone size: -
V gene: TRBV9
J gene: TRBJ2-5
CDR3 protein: CASSTQTGHGQETQYF
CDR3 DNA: TGTGCCAGCAGCACTCAGACAGGGCACGGGCAAGAGACCCAGTACTTC

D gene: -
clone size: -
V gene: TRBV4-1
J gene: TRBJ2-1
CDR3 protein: CASSQLGTPSEVQFF
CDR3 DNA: TGCGCCAGCAGCCAACTCGGGACCCCTTCGGAGGTGCAGTTCTTC